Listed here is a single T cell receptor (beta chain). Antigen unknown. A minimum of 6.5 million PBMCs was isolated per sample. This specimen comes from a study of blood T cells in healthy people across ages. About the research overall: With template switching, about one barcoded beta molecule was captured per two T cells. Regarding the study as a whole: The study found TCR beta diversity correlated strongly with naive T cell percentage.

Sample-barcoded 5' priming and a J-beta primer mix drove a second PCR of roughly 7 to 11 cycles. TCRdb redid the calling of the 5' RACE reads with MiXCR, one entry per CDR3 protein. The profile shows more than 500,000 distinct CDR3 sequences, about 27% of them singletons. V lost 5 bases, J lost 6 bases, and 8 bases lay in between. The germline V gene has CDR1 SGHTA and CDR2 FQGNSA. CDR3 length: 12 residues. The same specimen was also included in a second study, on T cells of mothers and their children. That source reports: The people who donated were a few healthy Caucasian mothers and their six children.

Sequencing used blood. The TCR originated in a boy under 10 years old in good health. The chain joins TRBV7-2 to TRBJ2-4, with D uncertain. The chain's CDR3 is CASSQGLNIQYF. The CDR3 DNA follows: TGTGCCAGCAGCCAAGGCCTAAACATTCAGTACTTC.